The 8 T cell receptor beta chains below all came from one sample that was sequenced in a study of shared clonotypes between healthy human individuals. Generated by immunoSEQ multiplex PCR, the TCRdb table keeps only in-frame clones and is missing some. The top ten clones hold 0.36% of a sample with over a million clones, around 98.5% of them seen once. Sequencing was performed on naive CD4+ T cells sorted from blood. Subset noted: CD45RA+ positively selected. These receptors were collected from a man aged 25 to 40 in good health.

The genes are TRBV29-1 and TRBJ2-5; D is perhaps TRBD2 (6 bases). V gave up 5 bases and J gave up 2 bases, with 12 bases separating them. CDR1 SQVTM and CDR2 ANQGSEA come from the germline V gene. The CDR3 totals 13 residues. The CDR3 DNA follows: TGCAGCGTTCTTCGGGACTTACAAGAGACCCAGTACTTC. Translated, it gives CSVLRDLQETQYF.

This chain links TRBV5-5 with TRBJ2-1, with TRBD2 matching over 15 bases. The J segment lost 7 bases and the V segment lost 5 bases, leaving 13 bases of the junction unmatched. This CDR3 is 18 amino acids long. Per the germline V gene, CDR1 is SGHKS and CDR2 is YYEKEE (reference sequence). The CDR3 coding sequence is TGTGCCAGCAGACCCGGGACAAGGACTAGCGGGAGGGGGAATGAGCAGTTCTTC. This encodes CASRPGTRTSGRGNEQFF. Together with reference TRBV5-5 and TRBJ2-1, the CDR3 gives the full variable domain: DAGVTQSPTHLIKTRGQQVTLRCSPISGHKSVSWYQQVLGQGPQFIFQYYEKEERGRGNFPDRFSARQFPNYSSELNVNALLLGDSALYLCASRPGTRTSGRGNEQFFGPGTRLTVL.

V is TRBV5-4 and J is TRBJ2-7; TRBD1 might be the D (6 bases). The V end lost 4 bases, the J end lost 2 bases, and 10 bases lay between the germline ends. CDR1 is SGHNT and CDR2 is YYREEE in the germline V gene (reference sequence). This CDR3 region has 13 residues. The chain's CDR3 is CASSSRTAYEQYF. The CDR3 DNA reads as TGTGCCAGCAGCAGCAGGACAGCCTACGAGCAGTACTTC.

As to this clone: Other DNA variants within this sample encode the same CDR3. V usage is TRBV29-1 and J usage is TRBJ2-5, with D hard to call. The CDR3 is 13 amino acids. V was cut by 4 bases and J by 0 bases, with 9 bases left in between. Germline V gene sequence: CDR1 SQVTM, CDR2 ANQGSEA. The CDR3 bases are TGCAGCGTTGCGCGGACGGACCAAGAGACCCAGTACTTC. Residues: CSVARTDQETQYF. The full variable domain, with the rest looked up from reference TRBV29-1 and TRBJ2-5, is SAVISQKPSRDICQRGTSLTIQCQVDSQVTMMFWYRQQPGQSLTLIATANQGSEATYESGFVIDKFPISRPNLTFSTLTVSNMSPEDSSIYLCSVARTDQETQYFGPGTRLLVL.

The chain employs TRBV7-2 and TRBJ1-2; a weak D match, TRBD1 (6 bases). Trimming took 4 bases from V and 3 from J, leaving 12 bases between them. Germline CDR1 reads SGHTA; CDR2 reads FQGNSA. This CDR3 contains 14 residues. The CDR3 bases are TGTGCCAGCAGCTCCCGACAGGCCCACTATGGCTACACCTTC. It codes for CASSSRQAHYGYTF.

Remarks on this clone: The same CDR3 arises from other DNA sequences in this sample as well. This chain links TRBV5-4 with TRBJ2-2, with D hard to call. In germline, CDR1 is SGHNT, CDR2 YYREEE (reference sequence). CDR3 size: 14 residues. The V end was cut by 0 bases, the J end by 0 bases, with 3 bases between. In DNA form, the CDR3 reads TGTGCCAGCAGCTTGGTGGCGAACACCGGGGAGCTGTTTTTT. This translates into CASSLVANTGELFF.

The rearrangement links TRBV7-7 to TRBJ2-7; D gene ambiguous. CDR3 length equals 15 residues. V lost 2 bases and J lost 2, with 13 bases in between. Looked up from germline, CDR1 is SSHAT and CDR2 is FNYEAQ (reference sequence). The CDR3 bases are TGTGCCAGCAGCTTACGAGGTGGGCCTACCTACGAGCAGTACTTC. It yields the protein CASSLRGGPTYEQYF.

The chain links TRBV2 to TRBJ2-1, with TRBD2 identical over 13 bases. The V gene end was trimmed by 4 bases and the J gene end by 0 bases; junction bases not matched to a gene: 6. Per the germline V gene, CDR1 is SNHLY and CDR2 is FYNNEI. The length of the CDR3 is 18 residues. The CDR3 DNA follows: TGTGCCAGCAGTGCAGGACTAGCGGGAGTGAGCTCCTACAATGAGCAGTTCTTC. It translates to CASSAGLAGVSSYNEQFF. Drawing the rest from reference TRBV2 and TRBJ2-1, the complete variable domain is EPEVTQTPSHQVTQMGQEVILRCVPISNHLYFYWYRQILGQKVEFLVSFYNNEISEKSEIFDDQFSVERPDGSNFTLKIRSTKLEDSAMYFCASSAGLAGVSSYNEQFFGPGTRLTVL.